The source of this T cell receptor beta chain is a study of blood T cell repertoires in COVID-19. Across the study: The United States, Italy and Spain provided the acute and convalescent COVID-19 samples. In each case, the material was cDNA or gDNA derived from T cells, B-cell-depleted T cells, or PBMCs.

Repertoires were generated with immunoSEQ multiplex PCR, while TCRdb's copy carries only in-frame clones and drops some. This table has about 270,000 clones, approximately 90% appearing once. With 6 bases removed from V and 8 bases from J, the gap between germline ends came to 17 bases. Germline CDR1 and CDR2: MNHEY and SVGAGI. CDR3 length: 15 residues. Individuals aged roughly 18 to 90 years were recruited from around 22 US areas. Participants reported their clinical history, and cohort assignment relied on those reports. This rearrangement joins TRBV6-5 to TRBJ1-6; possibly TRBD1 for D (6 bases). The TCR was taken from a man aged 35 to 55 who had been exposed to COVID-19. Sequencing was carried out using PBMCs or T cells enriched from blood (not recorded which). CDR3 region: CASSHHRDLDSPLHF. The CDR3 bases are TGTGCCAGCAGCCACCACAGGGATTTGGATTCACCCCTCCACTTT.